The sequence of this TCR beta chain was determined in a study of CD8 T cells in Susac syndrome (dated by TCRdb to the late 2010s). Context from the whole study: Repertoire sequencing was used to test whether CD8+ T cell activation and differentiation in Susac syndrome was antigen driven. The full study reports these points: The number of individuals in the TCR sequencing and HLA analysis was acknowledged as relatively small.

Peripheral blood CD8+ and CD4+ T cells from healthy donors, Susac syndrome patients and multiple sclerosis patients were profiled by high-throughput TCR beta sequencing. The multiple sclerosis controls were treatment-naive patients whose relapsing-remitting disease, either stable or active, fulfilled the revised McDonald criteria. Bulk CD8+ and CD4+ T cells were purified magnetically by negative isolation, whereas CD8+ TEMRA cells were enriched by FACS. Blood was collected in EDTA tubes and processed within 24 hours, with PBMCs isolated through density gradient centrifugation. PBMCs intended for TCR sequencing were cryopreserved in liquid nitrogen and thawed later in a water bath at 37 degrees C. The sorted or isolated CD4+, CD8+ and CD8+ TEMRA cells had a purity of 90% or higher. From the cysteine up to the phenylalanine, the CDR3 has a length of 18 residues. The read is trimmed to its CDR3 DNA, 54 bases read in frame from base 1. V loses 4 bases of germline sequence and J loses 1 base, and the interval between the two ends is 23 bases. Via the germline V gene, CDR1 is SGHDN and CDR2 FVKESK.

On this clonotype itself: Its antigen specificity is not known. No much larger clone is present one base from it, and per-base qualities are unavailable.

RNA was extracted using the RNeasy kit, and roughly 0.5 to 1 ug of the RNA was reverse transcribed with random hexamers. TCR beta CDR3 regions were amplified with the immunoSEQ multiplex PCR assay covering 54 Vbeta and 13 Jbeta segments. PCR amplification bias was corrected by using a synthetic template baseline for primer optimization and computational correction. In the authors' own workflow: Reads were assigned to V, D and J genes according to IMGT and analyzed in immunoSEQ Analyzer, with only productive sequences retained. Clonality was calculated as one minus the Shannon entropy normalized by log2 of the number of productive unique sequences. For each patient and control, public and private clones were evaluated among the 100 most prevalent clones. Clones were defined as Susac-specific if absent from the healthy and MS cohorts, from over a thousand published viral clones and from other ImmuneACCESS disease sequences. TCRdb applied fastp at Q25 and MiXCR to the public reads, then kept only in-frame beta chains. Duplicate CDR3 protein sequences are folded into a single record with the most common DNA and genes. TCRdb, not the original authors, processed these V and J calls. This sample is represented by 170,000 or so distinct CDR3 sequences; 85% to 95% of them were singletons. The ten most abundant clones make up roughly 0.097% of the sample.

The V and J genes are TRBV14 and TRBJ2-7, with a weak D call of TRBD1 (6 bases match). This sequence originates from a human donor with multiple sclerosis. What was sequenced was CD4+ T cells from PBMCs. The DNA sequence reads TGTGCCAGCAGCCCCAGGGGAAAGTTAATCGGTGGTTCCTACGAGCAGTACTTC. This encodes CASSPRGKLIGGSYEQYF.